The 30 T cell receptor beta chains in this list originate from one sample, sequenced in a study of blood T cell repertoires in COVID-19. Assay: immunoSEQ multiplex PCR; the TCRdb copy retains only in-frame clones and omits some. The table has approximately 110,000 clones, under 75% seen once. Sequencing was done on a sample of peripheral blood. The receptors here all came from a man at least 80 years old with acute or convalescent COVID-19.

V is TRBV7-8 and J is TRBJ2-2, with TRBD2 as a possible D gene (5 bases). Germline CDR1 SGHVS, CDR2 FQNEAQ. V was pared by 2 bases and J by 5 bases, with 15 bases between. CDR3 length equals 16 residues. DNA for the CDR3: TGTGCCAGCAGCTTACCAGGTGGCAGAGGGACCGGGGAGCTGTTTTTT. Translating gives CASSLPGGRGTGELFF.

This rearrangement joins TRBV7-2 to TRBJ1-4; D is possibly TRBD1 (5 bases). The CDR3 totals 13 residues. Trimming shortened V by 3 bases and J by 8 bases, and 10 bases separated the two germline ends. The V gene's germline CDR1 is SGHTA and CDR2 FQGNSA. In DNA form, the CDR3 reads TGTGCCAGCAGCTTTGGGGGGATAGAAAAACTGTTTTTT. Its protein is CASSFGGIEKLFF.

Written as DNA, the CDR3 is TGTGCCAGCAGTTTCATCCCGACTAGCGTGGACACCGGGGAGCTGTTTTTT. Translated: CASSFIPTSVDTGELFF. This chain joins TRBV27 and TRBJ2-2; 8 bases are shared with TRBD2. This CDR3 has 17 amino acids. With 3 bases clipped from V and 3 bases from J, the junction kept 9 bases outside the gene matches. Germline CDR1 reads MNHEY; CDR2 reads SMNVEV (reference sequence).

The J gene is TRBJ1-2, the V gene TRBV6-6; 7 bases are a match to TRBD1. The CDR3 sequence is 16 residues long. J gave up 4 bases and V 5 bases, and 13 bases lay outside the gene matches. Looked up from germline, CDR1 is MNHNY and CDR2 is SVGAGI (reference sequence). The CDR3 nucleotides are TGTGCCAGCAGTCAATCCGACAGGGCTTATTCCTATGGCTACACCTTC. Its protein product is CASSQSDRAYSYGYTF.

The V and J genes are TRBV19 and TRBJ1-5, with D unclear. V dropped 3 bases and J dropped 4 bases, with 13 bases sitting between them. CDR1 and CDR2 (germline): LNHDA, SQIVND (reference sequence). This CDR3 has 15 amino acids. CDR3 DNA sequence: TGTGCCAGTAGTATCCTCTCGGGGATGAATCAGCCCCAGCATTTT. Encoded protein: CASSILSGMNQPQHF.

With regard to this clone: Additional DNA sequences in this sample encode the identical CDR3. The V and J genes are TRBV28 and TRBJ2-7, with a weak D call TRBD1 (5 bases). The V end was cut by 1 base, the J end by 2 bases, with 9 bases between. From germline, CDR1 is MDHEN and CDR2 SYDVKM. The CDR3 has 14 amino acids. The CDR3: CASSLFGRAYEQYF. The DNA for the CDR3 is TGTGCCAGCAGTTTATTCGGCAGGGCCTACGAGCAGTACTTC.

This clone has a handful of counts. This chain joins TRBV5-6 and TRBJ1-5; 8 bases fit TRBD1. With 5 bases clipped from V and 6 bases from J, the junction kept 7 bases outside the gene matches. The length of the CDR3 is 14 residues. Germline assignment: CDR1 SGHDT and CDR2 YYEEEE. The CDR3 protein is CASSHGQGVQPQHF. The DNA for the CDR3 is TGTGCCAGCAGTCACGGACAGGGTGTTCAGCCCCAGCATTTT.

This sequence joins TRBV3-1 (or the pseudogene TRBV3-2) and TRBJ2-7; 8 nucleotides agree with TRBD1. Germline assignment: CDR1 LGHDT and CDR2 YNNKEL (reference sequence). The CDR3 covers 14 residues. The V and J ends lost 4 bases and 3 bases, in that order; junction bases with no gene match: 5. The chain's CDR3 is CASSPSTGGYEQYF. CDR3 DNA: TGTGCCAGCAGCCCCAGCACAGGGGGCTACGAGCAGTACTTC.

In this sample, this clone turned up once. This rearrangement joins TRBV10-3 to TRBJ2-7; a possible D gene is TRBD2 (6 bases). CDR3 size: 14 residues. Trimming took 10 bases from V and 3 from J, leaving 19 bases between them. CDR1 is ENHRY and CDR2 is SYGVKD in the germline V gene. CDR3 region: CATKTGTPNYEQYF. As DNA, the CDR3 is TGTGCCACCAAAACCGGGACTCCAAACTACGAGCAGTACTTC.

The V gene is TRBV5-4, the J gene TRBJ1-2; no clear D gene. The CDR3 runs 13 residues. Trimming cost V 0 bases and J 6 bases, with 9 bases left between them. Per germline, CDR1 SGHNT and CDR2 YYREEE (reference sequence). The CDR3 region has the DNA TGTGCCAGCAGCTTGGCAGGCGCTGATGGCTACACCTTC. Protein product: CASSLAGADGYTF.

The DNA for the CDR3 is TGTGCAACCGGGACAGGGTTTGGCGGGGAGCTGTTTTTT. The encoded protein is CATGTGFGGELFF. This chain uses TRBV28 with TRBJ2-2; 9 bases line up with TRBD1. CDR3 size: 13 residues. Germline V lookup: CDR1 MDHEN, CDR2 SYDVKM.

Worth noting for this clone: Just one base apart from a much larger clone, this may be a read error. The CDR3 reads CASSLTDYEQYF. The CDR3 nucleotides read TGTGCCAGCAGCTTGACAGATTACGAGCAGTACTTC. V is TRBV5-6 and J is TRBJ2-7; D unresolved. Trimming left V 1 base short and J 4 bases short, with 6 bases between. The CDR3 has 12 amino acids. Germline V gives CDR1 SGHDT, CDR2 YYEEEE.

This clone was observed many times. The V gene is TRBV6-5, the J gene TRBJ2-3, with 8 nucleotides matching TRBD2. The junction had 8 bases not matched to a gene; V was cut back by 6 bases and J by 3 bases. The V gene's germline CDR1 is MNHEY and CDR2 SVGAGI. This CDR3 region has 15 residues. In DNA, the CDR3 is TGTGCCAGCAGCGCTGGGGCGGGGGGTACAGATACGCAGTATTTT. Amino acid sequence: CASSAGAGGTDTQYF.

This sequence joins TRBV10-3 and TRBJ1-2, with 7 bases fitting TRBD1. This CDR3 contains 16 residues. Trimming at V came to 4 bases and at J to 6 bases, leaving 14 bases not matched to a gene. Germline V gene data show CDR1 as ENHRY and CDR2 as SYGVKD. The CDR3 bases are TGTGCCATCAGTGGGTTTGCCTCTGAGACAGGGAATGGCTACACCTTC. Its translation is CAISGFASETGNGYTF.

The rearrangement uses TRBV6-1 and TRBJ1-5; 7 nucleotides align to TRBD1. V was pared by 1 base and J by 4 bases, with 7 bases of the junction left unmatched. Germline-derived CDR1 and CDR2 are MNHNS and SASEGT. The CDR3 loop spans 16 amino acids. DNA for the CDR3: TGTGCCAGCAGTGAAGGAGAGACAGGGCAAAATCAGCCCCAGCATTTT. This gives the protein CASSEGETGQNQPQHF.

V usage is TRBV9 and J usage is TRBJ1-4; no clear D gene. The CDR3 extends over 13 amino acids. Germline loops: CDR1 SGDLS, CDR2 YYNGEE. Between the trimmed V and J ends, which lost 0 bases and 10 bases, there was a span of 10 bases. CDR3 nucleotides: TGTGCCAGCAGCGTAGGGCAGGCCGGAAAACTGTTTTTT. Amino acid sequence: CASSVGQAGKLFF.

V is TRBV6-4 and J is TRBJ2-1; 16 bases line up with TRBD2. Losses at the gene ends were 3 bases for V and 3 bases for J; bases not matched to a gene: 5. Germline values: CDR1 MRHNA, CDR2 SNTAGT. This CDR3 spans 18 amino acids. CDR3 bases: TGTGCCAGCAGTGAGCCCGGGACTAGCGGGAGGGTCTACAATGAGCAGTTCTTC. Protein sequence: CASSEPGTSGRVYNEQFF.

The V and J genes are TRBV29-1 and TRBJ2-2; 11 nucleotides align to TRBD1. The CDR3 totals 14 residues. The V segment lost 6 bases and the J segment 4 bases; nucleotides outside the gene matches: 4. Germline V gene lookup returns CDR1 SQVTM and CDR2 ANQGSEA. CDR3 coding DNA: TGCAGCGTCAGGGACAGGGGGACCACCGGGGAGCTGTTTTTT. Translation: CSVRDRGTTGELFF.

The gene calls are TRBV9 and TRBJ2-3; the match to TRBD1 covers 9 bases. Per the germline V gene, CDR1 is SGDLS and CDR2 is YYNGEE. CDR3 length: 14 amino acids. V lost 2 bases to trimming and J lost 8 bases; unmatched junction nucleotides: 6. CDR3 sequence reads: CASSVSQGAGTQYF. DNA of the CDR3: TGTGCCAGCAGCGTGTCACAGGGGGCAGGTACGCAGTATTTT.

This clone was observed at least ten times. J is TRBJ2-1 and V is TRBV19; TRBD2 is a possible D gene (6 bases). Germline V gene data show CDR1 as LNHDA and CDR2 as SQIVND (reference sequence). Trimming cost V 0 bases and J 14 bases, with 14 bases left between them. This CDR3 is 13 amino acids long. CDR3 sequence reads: CASSIDLGGFEFF. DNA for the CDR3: TGTGCCAGTAGTATAGATCTCGGGGGTTTTGAGTTCTTC.

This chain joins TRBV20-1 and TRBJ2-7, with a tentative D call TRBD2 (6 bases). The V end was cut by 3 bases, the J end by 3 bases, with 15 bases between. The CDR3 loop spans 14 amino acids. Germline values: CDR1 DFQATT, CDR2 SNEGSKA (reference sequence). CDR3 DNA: TGCAGTGCTAGTATTAGGCTGGGGGGCTACGAGCAGTACTTC. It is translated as CSASIRLGGYEQYF.

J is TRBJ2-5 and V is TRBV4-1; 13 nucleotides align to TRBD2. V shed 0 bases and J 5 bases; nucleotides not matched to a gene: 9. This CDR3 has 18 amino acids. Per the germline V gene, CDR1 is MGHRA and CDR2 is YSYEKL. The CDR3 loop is CASSQDRGLAGVWETQYF. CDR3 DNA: TGCGCCAGCAGCCAAGATCGCGGACTAGCGGGAGTCTGGGAGACCCAGTACTTC.

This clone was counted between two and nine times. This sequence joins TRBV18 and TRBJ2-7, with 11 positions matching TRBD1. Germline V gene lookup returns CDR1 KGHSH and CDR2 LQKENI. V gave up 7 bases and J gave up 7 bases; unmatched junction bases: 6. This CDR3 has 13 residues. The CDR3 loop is CASFGQGAGEQYF. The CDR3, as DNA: TGTGCCAGCTTCGGACAGGGGGCAGGGGAGCAGTACTTC.

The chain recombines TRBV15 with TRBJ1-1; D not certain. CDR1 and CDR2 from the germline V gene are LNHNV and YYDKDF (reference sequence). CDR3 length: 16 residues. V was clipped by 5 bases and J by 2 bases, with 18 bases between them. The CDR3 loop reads CATSSEPYRGNTEAFF. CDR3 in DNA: TGTGCCACCAGCTCCGAGCCTTATCGGGGAAACACTGAAGCTTTCTTT.

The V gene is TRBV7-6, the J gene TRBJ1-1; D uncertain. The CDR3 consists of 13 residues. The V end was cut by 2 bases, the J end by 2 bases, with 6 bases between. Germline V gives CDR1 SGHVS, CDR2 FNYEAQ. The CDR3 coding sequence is TGTGCCAGCAGCTTACAGGCTAACACTGAAGCTTTCTTT. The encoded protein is CASSLQANTEAFF.

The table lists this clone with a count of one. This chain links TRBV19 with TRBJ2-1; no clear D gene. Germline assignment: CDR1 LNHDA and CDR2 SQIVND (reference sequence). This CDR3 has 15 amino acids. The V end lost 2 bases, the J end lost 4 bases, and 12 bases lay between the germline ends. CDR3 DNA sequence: TGTGCCAGTAGTATATCCGGGTCCGATTACAATGAGCAGTTCTTC. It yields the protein CASSISGSDYNEQFF.

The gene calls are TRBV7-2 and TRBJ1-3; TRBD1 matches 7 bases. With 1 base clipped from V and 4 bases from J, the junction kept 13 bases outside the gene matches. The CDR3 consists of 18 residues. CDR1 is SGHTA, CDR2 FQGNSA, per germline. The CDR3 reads CASSLGVSRGLRGNTIYF. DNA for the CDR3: TGTGCCAGCAGCTTAGGGGTTTCAAGGGGGCTCCGAGGAAACACCATATATTTT.

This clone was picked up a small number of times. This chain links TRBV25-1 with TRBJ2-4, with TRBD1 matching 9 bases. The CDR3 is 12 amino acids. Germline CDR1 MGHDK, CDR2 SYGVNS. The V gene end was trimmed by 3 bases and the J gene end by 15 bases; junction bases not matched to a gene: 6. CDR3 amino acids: CASSEDRGVLYF. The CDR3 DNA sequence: TGTGCCAGCAGTGAGGACAGGGGCGTTTTGTACTTC.

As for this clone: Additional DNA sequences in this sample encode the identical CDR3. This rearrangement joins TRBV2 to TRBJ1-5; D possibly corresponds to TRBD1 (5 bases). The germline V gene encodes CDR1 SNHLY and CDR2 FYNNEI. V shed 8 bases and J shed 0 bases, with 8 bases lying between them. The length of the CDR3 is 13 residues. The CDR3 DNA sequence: TGTGCCAGCCGACAGTATAGCAATCAGCCCCAGCATTTT. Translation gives CASRQYSNQPQHF. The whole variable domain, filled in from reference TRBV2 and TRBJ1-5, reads EPEVTQTPSHQVTQMGQEVILRCVPISNHLYFYWYRQILGQKVEFLVSFYNNEISEKSEIFDDQFSVERPDGSNFTLKIRSTKLEDSAMYFCASRQYSNQPQHFGDGTRLSIL.

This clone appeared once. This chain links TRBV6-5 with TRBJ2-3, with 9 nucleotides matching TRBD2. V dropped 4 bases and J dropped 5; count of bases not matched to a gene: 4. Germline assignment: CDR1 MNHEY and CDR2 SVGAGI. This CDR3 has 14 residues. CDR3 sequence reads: CASSLAGARDTQYF. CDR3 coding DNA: TGTGCCAGCAGTTTAGCGGGAGCGCGAGATACGCAGTATTTT.